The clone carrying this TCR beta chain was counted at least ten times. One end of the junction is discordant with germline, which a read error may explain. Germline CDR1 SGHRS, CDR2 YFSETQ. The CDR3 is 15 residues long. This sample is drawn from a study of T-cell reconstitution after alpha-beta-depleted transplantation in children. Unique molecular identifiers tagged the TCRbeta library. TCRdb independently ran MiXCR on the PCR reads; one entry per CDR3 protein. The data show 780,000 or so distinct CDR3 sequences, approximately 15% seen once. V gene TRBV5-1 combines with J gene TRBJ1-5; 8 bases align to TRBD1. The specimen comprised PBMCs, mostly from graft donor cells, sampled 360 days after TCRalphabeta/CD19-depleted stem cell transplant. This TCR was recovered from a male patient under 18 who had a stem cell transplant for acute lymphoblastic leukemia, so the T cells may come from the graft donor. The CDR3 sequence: CASSLDRGGNQPQHF. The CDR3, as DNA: TGTGCCAGCAGCCTAGACAGGGGCGGCAATCAGCCCCAGCATTTT.